This T cell receptor beta chain was sequenced for a study of blood T cell repertoires in COVID-19. Seattle enrolled patients during active infection and tracked them longitudinally. The assay was immunoSEQ multiplex PCR, and TCRdb's table has in-frame clones only and misses some. The sample yields a few hundred thousand clones, around nine tenths seen once. The CDR3 totals 12 residues. Germline CDR1 reads GTSNPN; CDR2 reads SVGIG (reference sequence). The ends were cut back, 1 base at V and 3 bases at J, with 6 bases in the middle. The receptor's source is a woman in her fifties or sixties with COVID-19, enrolled during active disease. The chain joins TRBV30 to TRBJ1-2; D remains unclear. Sequences were obtained from peripheral blood. CDR3 sequence reads: CAWSGQYYGYTF. The DNA for the CDR3 is TGTGCCTGGAGTGGCCAGTACTATGGCTACACCTTC. The complete variable domain, with remaining parts taken from reference TRBV30 and TRBJ1-2, reads SQTIHQWPATLVQPVGSPLSLECTVEGTSNPNLYWYRQAAGRGLQLLFYSVGIGQISSEVPQNLSASRPQDRQFILSSKKLLLSDSGFYLCAWSGQYYGYTFGSGTRLTVV.